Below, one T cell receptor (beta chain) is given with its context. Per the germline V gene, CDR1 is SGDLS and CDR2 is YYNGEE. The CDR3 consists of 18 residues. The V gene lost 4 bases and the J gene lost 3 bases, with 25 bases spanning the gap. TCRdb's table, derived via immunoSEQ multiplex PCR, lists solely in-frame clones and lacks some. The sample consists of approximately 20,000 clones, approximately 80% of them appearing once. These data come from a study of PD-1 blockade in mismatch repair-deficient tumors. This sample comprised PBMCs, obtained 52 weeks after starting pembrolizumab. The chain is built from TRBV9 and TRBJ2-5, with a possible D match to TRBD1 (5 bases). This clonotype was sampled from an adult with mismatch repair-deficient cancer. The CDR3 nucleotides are TGTGCCAGCAGCCCGATAGCCGACCAATTGGAACAGGAAGAGACCCAGTACTTC. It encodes CASSPIADQLEQEETQYF.